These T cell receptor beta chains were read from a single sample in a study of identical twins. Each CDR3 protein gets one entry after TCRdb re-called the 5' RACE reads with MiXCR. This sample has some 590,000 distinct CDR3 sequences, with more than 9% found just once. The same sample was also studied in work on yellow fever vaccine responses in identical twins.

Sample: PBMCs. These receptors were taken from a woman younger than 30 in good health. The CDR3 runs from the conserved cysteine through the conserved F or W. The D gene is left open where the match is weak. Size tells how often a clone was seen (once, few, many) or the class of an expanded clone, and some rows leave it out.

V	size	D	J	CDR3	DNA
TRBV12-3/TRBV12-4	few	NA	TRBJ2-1	CASSFGSGDEQFF	TGTGCCAGCAGTTTTGGGTCGGGGGATGAGCAGTTCTTC
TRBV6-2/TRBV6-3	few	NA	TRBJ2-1	CASSWSLAINEQFF	TGTGCCAGCAGTTGGTCACTAGCAATCAATGAGCAGTTCTTC
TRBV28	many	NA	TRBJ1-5	CASSFDSISISNQPQHF	TGTGCCAGCAGTTTCGACAGTATCTCTATAAGCAATCAGCCCCAGCATTTT
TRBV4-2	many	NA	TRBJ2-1	CASSQDTYMAREQFF	TGTGCCAGCAGCCAAGATACATACATGGCCAGGGAGCAGTTCTTC
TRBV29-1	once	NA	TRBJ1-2	CSVEGGSAYGYTF	TGCAGCGTTGAAGGGGGCAGTGCCTATGGCTACACCTTC
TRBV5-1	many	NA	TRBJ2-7	CASSLFGDEQYF	TGCGCCAGCAGCTTGTTCGGGGACGAGCAGTACTTC
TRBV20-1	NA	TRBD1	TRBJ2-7	CSARDRDSSYEQYF	TGCAGTGCTAGAGATCGGGACAGCTCCTACGAGCAGTACTTC
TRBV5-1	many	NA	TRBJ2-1	CASSSTSSVHEQFF	TGCGCCAGCAGCTCGACATCTAGCGTTCATGAGCAGTTCTTC
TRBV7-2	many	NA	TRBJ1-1	CASSLLVADNTEAFF	TGTGCCAGCAGCTTATTGGTGGCAGATAACACTGAAGCTTTCTTT
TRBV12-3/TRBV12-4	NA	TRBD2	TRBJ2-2	CASSTYPGRLAGAGELFF	TGTGCCAGCAGCACCTACCCCGGGCGACTAGCGGGAGCCGGGGAGCTGTTTTTT
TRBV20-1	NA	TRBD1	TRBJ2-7	CRAKGQIHEQYF	TGCAGGGCTAAGGGACAGATCCACGAGCAGTACTTC
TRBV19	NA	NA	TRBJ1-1	CASRAWRGEAFF	TGTGCCAGTAGAGCGTGGCGGGGTGAAGCTTTCTTT
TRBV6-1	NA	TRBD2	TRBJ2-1	CASKGLAEGSYNEQFF	TGTGCCAGCAAGGGACTAGCGGAGGGGTCCTACAATGAGCAGTTCTTC
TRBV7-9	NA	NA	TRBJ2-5	CASSGDTQNQETQYF	TGTGCCAGCAGCGGGGACACCCAGAACCAAGAGACCCAGTACTTC
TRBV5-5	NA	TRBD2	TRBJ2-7	CASSLGTSKGSYEQYF	TGTGCCAGCAGCTTAGGGACTAGCAAGGGCTCCTACGAGCAGTACTTC
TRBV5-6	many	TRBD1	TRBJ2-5	CASSPGQGKTQYF	TGTGCCAGCAGCCCGGGACAGGGGAAGACCCAGTACTTC
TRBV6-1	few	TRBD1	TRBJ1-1	CASRSSARGYTEAFF	TGTGCCAGCAGGTCAAGCGCCAGGGGGTACACTGAAGCTTTCTTT
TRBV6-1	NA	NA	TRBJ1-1	CASRRGTTNTEAFF	TGTGCCAGCAGACGCGGGACAACTAACACTGAAGCTTTCTTT
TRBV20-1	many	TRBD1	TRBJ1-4	CSARTVGTVLFF	TGCAGTGCTAGAACAGTGGGGACAGTACTGTTTTTT
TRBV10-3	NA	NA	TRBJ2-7	CAISESIVIRERNEQYF	TGTGCCATCAGTGAGTCGATCGTCATCCGTGAGAGGAACGAGCAGTACTTC
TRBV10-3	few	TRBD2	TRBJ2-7	CAIRQISGGTYEQYF	TGTGCCATCAGACAAATTAGCGGGGGTACCTACGAGCAGTACTTC
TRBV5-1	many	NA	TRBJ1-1	CASSLDGRTNTEAFF	TGCGCCAGCAGCTTGGATGGCAGGACGAACACTGAAGCTTTCTTT
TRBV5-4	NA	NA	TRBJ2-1	CASSLRGPPYNEQFF	TGTGCCAGCAGCTTGCGGGGGCCCCCCTACAATGAGCAGTTCTTC
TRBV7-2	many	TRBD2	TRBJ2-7	CASSSGVGLAGEQYF	TGTGCCAGCAGCTCCGGAGTTGGACTAGCAGGCGAGCAGTACTTC
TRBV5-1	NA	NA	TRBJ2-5	CASSPWDPQETQYF	TGCGCCAGCAGCCCCTGGGACCCCCAAGAGACCCAGTACTTC
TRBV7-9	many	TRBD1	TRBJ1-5	CASSYTGQGQPQHF	TGTGCCAGCAGTTATACAGGACAGGGTCAGCCCCAGCATTTT
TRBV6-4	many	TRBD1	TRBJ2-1	CASSPGQGGDEQFF	TGTGCCAGCAGTCCCGGACAGGGGGGTGATGAGCAGTTCTTC
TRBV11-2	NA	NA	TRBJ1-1	CASSLDPSQSLNTEAFF	TGTGCCAGCAGCTTAGATCCATCGCAGAGTCTCAACACTGAAGCTTTCTTT
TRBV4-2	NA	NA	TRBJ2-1	CASSREPGDRSSEQFF	TGTGCCAGCAGCCGGGAACCGGGAGATAGGTCTTCTGAGCAGTTCTTC
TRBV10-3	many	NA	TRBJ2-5	CAISPLGETQYF	TGTGCCATCAGCCCCCTCGGGGAGACCCAGTACTTC
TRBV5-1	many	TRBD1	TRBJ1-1	CASRYRGFSEAFF	TGCGCCAGCAGATACAGGGGGTTCTCTGAAGCTTTCTTT
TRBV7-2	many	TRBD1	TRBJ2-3	CASSAGQGQGDTQYF	TGTGCCAGCAGCGCCGGACAGGGGCAGGGAGATACGCAGTATTTT
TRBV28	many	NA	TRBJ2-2	CASSRKTSNTGELFF	TGTGCCAGCAGTCGTAAGACCTCGAACACCGGGGAGCTGTTTTTT
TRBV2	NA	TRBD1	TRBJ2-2	CASNEGDRNTGELFF	TGTGCCAGCAACGAAGGGGACAGGAACACCGGGGAGCTGTTTTTT
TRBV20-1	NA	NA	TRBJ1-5	CSARDRYQPQHF	TGCAGTGCTAGGGACAGATATCAGCCCCAGCATTTT